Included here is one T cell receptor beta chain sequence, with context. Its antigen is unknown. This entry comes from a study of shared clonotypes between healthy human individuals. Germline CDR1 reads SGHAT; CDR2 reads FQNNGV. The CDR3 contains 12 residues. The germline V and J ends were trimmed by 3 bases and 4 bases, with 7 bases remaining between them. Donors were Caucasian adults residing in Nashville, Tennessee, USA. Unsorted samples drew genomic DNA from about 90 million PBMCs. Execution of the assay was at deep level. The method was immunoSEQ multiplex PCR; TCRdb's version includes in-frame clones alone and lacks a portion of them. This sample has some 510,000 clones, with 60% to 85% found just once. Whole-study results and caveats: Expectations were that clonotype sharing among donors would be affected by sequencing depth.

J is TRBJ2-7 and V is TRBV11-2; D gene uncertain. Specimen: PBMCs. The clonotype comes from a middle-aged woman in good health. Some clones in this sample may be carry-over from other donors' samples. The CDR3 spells CASSFPRYEQYF. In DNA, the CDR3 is TGTGCCAGCAGCTTTCCGAGATACGAGCAGTACTTC. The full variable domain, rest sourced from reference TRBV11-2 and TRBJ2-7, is EAGVAQSPRYKIIEKRQSVAFWCNPISGHATLYWYQQILGQGPKLLIQFQNNGVVDDSQLPKDRFSAERLKGVDSTLKIQPAKLEDSAVYLCASSFPRYEQYFGPGTRLTVT.